A selection of T cell receptor beta chains follows, all from one sample in a study of blood T cell repertoires in COVID-19. Sequenced by immunoSEQ multiplex PCR; TCRdb stores in-frame clones only, minus some. The sample contains just over 300,000 clones, approximately 91% of which appear only once. Material: PBMCs or T cells enriched from blood (not recorded which). These receptors were obtained from a woman aged 35 to 49 who had recovered from COVID-19. Both conserved end residues are part of each CDR3. A D gene is named only where the DNA matches it firmly. Clone size appears in some rows only: once, few, many, or a class for an expanded clone.

>TRBJ2-3|NA|NA|TRBV11-3
CASSPTRLKDTQYF
TGTGCCAGCAGCCCGACTAGGCTTAAGGATACGCAGTATTTT
>TRBJ1-1|few|NA|TRBV18
CASSRGGGGLNTEAFF
TGTGCCAGCTCTCGCGGCGGGGGGGGTTTGAACACTGAAGCTTTCTTT
>TRBJ1-4|NA|NA|TRBV7-9
CASSLAGQPNEKLFF
TGTGCCAGCAGCTTAGCGGGGCAGCCTAATGAAAAACTGTTTTTT
>TRBJ2-3|NA|TRBD2|TRBV4-1
CASSQPFPGGNSPFNTQYF
TGCGCCAGCAGCCAACCCTTCCCCGGGGGGAACTCTCCTTTCAATACGCAGTATTTT
>TRBJ1-1|few|NA|TRBV5-1
CASSLEEEAFF
TGCGCCAGCAGCTTAGAGGAAGAAGCTTTCTTT
>TRBJ1-5|NA|NA|TRBV24-1
CATSDPRYGQSLFHF
TGTGCCACCAGTGATCCACGATACGGACAGAGTCTATTCCATTTT
>TRBJ2-2|NA|TRBD2|TRBV19
CASGPGGDHTGELFF
TGTGCCAGTGGCCCGGGGGGGGATCACACCGGGGAGCTGTTTTTT
>TRBJ2-2|NA|TRBD1|TRBV4-3
CASSQDRGLFTGELFF
TGCGCCAGCAGCCAAGACAGGGGGCTCTTCACCGGGGAGCTGTTTTTT
>TRBJ2-7|NA|TRBD1|TRBV11-3
CASSPTGGAYEQYF
TGTGCCAGCAGCCCGACAGGGGGCGCATACGAGCAGTACTTC
>TRBJ1-6|NA|NA|TRBV3-1/TRBV3-2
CASSRQSYNSPLHF
TGTGCCAGCAGCCGACAGTCCTATAATTCACCCCTCCACTTT
>TRBJ2-1|NA|NA|TRBV2
CASREQGQPYNEQFF
TGTGCCAGCAGGGAACAGGGTCAGCCCTACAATGAGCAGTTCTTC
>TRBJ2-7|NA|NA|TRBV5-1
CASSLALPGEQYF
TGCGCCAGCAGCTTGGCACTGCCGGGGGAGCAGTACTTC